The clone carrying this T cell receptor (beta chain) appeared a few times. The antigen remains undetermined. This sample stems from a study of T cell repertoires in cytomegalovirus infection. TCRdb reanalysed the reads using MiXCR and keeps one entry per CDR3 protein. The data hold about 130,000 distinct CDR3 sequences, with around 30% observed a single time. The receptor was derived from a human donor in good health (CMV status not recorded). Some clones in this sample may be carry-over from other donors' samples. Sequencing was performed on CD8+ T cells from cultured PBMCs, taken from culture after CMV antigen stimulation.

The CDR3 bases are TGTGCCAGTAGTAGCGGGGGCTACAATGAGCAGTTCTTC. This gives the protein CASSSGGYNEQFF. The chain has TRBV19 and TRBJ2-1; 7 bases map to TRBD2. Germline-derived CDR1 and CDR2 are LNHDA and SQIVND (reference sequence). The V gene end was trimmed by 4 bases and the J gene end by 3 bases; junction bases not matched to a gene: 0. This CDR3 spans 13 amino acids. Looking up the rest from reference TRBV19 and TRBJ2-1 gives the full variable domain: DGGITQSPKYLFRKEGQNVTLSCEQNLNHDAMYWYRQDPGQGLRLIYYSQIVNDFQKGDIAEGYSVSREKKESFPLTVTSAQKNPTAFYLCASSSGGYNEQFFGPGTRLTVL.